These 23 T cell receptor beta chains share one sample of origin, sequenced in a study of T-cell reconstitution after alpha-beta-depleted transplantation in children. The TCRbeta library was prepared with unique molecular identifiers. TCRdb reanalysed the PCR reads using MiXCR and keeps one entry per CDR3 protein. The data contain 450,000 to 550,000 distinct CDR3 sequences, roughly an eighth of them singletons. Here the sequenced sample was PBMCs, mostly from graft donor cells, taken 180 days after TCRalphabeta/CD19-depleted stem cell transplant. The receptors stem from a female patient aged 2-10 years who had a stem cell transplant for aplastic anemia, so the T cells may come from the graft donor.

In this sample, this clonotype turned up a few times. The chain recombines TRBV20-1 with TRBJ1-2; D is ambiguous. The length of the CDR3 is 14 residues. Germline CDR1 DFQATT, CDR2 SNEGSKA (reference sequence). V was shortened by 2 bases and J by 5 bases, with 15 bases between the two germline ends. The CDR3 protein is CSARRAGWGYGYTF. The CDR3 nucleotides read TGCAGTGCTAGAAGGGCGGGGTGGGGATATGGCTACACCTTC.

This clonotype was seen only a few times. The CDR3 DNA reads TGCAGTGCTAGGGACCGGGCGTCAGGAAACACCATATATTTT. It yields the protein CSARDRASGNTIYF. The chain is built from TRBV20-1 and TRBJ1-3; D gene uncertain. Trimming stripped 3 bases from V and 4 bases from J, with 13 bases between. The germline CDR1 and CDR2 sequences are DFQATT and SNEGSKA (reference sequence). This CDR3 comprises 14 residues.

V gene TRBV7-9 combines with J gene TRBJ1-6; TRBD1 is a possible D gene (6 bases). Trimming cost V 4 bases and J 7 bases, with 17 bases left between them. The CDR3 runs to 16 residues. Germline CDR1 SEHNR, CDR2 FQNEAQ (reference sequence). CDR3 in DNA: TGTGCCAGCAGCTCCCAGCGGGGGGCGAACAATTCACCCCTCCACTTT. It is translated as CASSSQRGANNSPLHF.

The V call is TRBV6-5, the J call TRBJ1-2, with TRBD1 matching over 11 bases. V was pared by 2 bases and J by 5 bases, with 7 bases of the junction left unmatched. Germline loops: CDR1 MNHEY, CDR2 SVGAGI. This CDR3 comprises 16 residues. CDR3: CASSYQKGQGGYGYTF. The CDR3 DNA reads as TGTGCCAGCAGTTACCAAAAGGGACAGGGGGGTTATGGCTACACCTTC.

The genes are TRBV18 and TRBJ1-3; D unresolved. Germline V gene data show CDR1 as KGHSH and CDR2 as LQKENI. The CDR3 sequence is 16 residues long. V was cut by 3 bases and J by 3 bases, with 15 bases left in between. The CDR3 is CASSPILDGGGNTIYF. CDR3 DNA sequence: TGTGCCAGCTCACCCATCCTGGACGGAGGTGGAAACACCATATATTTT.

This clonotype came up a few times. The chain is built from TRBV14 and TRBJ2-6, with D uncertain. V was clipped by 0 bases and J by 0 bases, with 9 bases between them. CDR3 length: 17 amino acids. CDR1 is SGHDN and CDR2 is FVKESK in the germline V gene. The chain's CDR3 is CASSQEVGTSGANVLTF. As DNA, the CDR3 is TGTGCCAGCAGCCAAGAAGTGGGTACCTCTGGGGCCAACGTCCTGACTTTC.

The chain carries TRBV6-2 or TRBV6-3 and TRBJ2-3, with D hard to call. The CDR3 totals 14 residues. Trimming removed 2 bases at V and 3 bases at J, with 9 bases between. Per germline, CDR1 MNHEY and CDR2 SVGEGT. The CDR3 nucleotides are TGTGCCAGCAGTTACCGGCCGACAACAGATACGCAGTATTTT. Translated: CASSYRPTTDTQYF.

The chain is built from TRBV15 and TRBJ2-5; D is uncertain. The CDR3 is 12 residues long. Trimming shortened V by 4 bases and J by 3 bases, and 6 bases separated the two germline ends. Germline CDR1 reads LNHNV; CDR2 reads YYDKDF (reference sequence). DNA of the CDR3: TGTGCCACCAGCACTCACGAAGAGACCCAGTACTTC. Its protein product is CATSTHEETQYF.

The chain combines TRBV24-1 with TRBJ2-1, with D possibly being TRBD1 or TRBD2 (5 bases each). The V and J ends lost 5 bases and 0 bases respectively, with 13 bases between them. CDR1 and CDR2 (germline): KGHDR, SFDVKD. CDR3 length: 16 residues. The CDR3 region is CATSGAGSFSYNEQFF. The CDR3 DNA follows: TGTGCCACCAGTGGGGCAGGGAGTTTCTCCTACAATGAGCAGTTCTTC.

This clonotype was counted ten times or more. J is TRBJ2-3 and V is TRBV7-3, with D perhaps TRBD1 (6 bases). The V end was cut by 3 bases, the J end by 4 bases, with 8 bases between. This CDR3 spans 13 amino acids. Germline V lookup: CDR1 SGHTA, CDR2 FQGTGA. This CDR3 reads CASSFAGADTQYF. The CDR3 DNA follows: TGTGCCAGCAGCTTCGCAGGGGCAGATACGCAGTATTTT.

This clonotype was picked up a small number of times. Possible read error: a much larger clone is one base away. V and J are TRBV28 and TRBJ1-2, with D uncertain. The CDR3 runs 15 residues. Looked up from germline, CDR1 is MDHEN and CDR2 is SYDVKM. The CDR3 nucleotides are TGTGTCAGCAAGGAACACCCCTGGGTGAACTATGGCTACACCTTC. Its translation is CVSKEHPWVNYGYTF.

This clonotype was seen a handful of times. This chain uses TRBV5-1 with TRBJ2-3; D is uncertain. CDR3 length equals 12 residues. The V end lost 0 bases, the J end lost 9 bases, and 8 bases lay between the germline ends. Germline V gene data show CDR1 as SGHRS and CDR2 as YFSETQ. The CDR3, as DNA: TGCGCCAGCAGCTTGGACTTATTAACGCAGTATTTT. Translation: CASSLDLLTQYF.

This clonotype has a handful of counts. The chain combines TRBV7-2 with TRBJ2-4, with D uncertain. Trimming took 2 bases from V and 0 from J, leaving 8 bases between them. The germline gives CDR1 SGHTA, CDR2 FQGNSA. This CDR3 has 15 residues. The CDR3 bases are TGTGCCAGCAGCTTACAACAGCTAGCCAAAAACATTCAGTACTTC. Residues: CASSLQQLAKNIQYF. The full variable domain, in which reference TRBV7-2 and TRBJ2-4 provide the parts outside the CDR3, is GAGVSQSPSNKVTEKGKDVELRCDPISGHTALYWYRQSLGQGLEFLIYFQGNSAPDKSGLPSDRFSAERTGGSVSTLTIQRTQQEDSAVYLCASSLQQLAKNIQYFGAGTRLSVL.

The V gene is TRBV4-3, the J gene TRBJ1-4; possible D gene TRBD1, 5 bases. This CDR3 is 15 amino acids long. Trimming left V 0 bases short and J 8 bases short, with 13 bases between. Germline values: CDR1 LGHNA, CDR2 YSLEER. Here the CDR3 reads CASSQDLGRGEKLFF. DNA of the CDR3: TGCGCCAGCAGCCAAGATCTGGGAAGGGGCGAAAAACTGTTTTTT.

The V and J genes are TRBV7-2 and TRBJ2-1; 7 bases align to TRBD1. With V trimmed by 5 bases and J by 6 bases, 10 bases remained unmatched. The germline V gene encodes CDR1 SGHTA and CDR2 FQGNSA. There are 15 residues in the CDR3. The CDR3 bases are TGTGCCAGCAGCCCCCGGGGCGACAGGGTCAATGAGCAGTTCTTC. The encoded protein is CASSPRGDRVNEQFF.

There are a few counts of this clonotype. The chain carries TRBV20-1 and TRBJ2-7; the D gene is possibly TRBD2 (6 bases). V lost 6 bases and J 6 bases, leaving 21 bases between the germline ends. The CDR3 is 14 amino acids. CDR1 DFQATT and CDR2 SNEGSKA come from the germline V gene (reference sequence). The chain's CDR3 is CSALGGSGRSEQYF. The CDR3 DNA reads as TGCAGTGCCCTAGGAGGGTCAGGCCGTTCCGAGCAGTACTTC.

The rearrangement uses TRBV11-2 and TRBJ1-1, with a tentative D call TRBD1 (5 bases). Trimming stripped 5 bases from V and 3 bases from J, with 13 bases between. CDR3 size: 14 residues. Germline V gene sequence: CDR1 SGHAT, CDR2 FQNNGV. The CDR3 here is CASSPGLLDTEAFF. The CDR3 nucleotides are TGTGCCAGCAGCCCAGGGTTATTGGACACTGAAGCTTTCTTT.

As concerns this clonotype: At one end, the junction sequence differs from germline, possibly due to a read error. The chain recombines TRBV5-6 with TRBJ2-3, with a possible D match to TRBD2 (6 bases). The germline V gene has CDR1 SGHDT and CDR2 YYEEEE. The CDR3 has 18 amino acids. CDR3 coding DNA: TGTGCCAGCGGCCTAGGACGGGGGACTGATCGAAGCACAGCTACGCAGTATTTT. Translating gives CASGLGRGTDRSTATQYF.

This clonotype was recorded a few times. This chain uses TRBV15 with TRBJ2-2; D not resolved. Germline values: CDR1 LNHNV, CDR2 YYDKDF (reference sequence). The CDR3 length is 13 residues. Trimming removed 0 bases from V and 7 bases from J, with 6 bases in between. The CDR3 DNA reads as TGTGCCACCAGCAGAGATCTATACGGGGAGCTGTTTTTT. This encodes CATSRDLYGELFF.

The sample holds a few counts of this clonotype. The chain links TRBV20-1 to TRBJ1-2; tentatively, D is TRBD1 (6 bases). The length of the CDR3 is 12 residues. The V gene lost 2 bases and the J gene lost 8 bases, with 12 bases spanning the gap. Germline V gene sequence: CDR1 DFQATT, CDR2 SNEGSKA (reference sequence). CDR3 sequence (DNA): TGCAGTGCTAGACGGGGGGACAACGGCTACACCTTC. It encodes CSARRGDNGYTF.

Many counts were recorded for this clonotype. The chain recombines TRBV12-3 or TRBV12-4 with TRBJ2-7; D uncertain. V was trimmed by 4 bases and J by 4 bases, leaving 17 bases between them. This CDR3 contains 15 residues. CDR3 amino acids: CASSSSGLLTYEQYF. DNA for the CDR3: TGTGCCAGCAGTTCTTCAGGTCTCCTGACTTACGAGCAGTACTTC.

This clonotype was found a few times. CDR3 in amino acids: CASSQDGGYTEAFF. The CDR3 nucleotides read TGCGCCAGCAGCCAAGATGGGGGGTACACTGAAGCTTTCTTT. V is TRBV4-3 and J is TRBJ1-1; D might be TRBD1 (5 bases). This CDR3 has 14 amino acids. The V end lost 0 bases, the J end lost 3 bases, and 8 bases lay between the germline ends. The germline gives CDR1 LGHNA, CDR2 YSLEER.

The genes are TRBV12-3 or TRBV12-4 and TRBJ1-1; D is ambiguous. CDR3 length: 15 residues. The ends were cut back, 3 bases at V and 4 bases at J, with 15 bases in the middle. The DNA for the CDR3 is TGTGCCAGCAGTTTTCTTCACACGGGGATCACTGAAGCTTTCTTT. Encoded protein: CASSFLHTGITEAFF.